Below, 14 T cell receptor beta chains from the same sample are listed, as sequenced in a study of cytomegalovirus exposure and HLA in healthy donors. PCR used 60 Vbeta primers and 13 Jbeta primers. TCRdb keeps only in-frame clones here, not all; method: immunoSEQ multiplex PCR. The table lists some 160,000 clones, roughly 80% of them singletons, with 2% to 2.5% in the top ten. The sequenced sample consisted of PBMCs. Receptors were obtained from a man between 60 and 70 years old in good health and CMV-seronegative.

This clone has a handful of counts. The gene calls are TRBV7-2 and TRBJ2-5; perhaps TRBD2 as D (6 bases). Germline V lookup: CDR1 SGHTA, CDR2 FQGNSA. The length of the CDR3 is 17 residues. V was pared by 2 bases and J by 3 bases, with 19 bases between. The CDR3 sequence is CASSLLGGIVSKETQYF. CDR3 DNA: TGTGCCAGCAGCTTACTCGGCGGGATCGTCTCGAAAGAGACCCAGTACTTC.

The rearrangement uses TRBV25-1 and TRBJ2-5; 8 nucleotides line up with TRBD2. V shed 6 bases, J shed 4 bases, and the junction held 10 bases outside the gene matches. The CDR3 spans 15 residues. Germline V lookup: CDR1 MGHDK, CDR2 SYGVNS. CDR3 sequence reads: CASSGAGAVGETQYF. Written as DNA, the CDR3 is TGTGCCAGCAGCGGAGCGGGGGCAGTGGGAGAGACCCAGTACTTC.

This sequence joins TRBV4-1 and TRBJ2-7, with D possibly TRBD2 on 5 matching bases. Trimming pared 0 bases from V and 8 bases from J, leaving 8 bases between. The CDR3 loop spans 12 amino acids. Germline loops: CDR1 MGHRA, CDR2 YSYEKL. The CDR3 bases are TGCGCCAGCAGCCAAGACCGGGGTCAGCAGTACTTC. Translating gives CASSQDRGQQYF.

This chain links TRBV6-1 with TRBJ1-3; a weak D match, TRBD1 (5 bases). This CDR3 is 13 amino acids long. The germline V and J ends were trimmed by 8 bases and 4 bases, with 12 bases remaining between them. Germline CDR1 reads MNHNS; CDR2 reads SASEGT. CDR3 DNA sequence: TGTGCCAGCGGGCAGGGTGGAGGAAACACCATATATTTT. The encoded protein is CASGQGGGNTIYF.

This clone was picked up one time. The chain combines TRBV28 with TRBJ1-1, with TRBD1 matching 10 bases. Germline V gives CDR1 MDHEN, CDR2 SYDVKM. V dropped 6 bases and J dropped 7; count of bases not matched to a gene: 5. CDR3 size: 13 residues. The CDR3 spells CASRGQGRNEAFF. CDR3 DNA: TGTGCCAGCAGGGGACAGGGGCGTAATGAAGCTTTCTTT.

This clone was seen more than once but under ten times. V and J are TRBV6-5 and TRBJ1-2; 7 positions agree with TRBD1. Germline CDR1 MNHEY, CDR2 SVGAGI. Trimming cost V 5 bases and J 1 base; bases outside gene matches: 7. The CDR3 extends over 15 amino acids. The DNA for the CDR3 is TGTGCCAGCAGTAACCCCACAGGGGATAACTATGGCTACACCTTC. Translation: CASSNPTGDNYGYTF.

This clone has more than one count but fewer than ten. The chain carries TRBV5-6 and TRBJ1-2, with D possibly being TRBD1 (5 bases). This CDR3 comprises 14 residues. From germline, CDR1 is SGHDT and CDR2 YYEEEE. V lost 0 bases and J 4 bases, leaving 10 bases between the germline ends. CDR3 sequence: CASSLGRAAYGYTF. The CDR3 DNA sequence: TGTGCCAGCAGCTTGGGCAGGGCGGCCTATGGCTACACCTTC.

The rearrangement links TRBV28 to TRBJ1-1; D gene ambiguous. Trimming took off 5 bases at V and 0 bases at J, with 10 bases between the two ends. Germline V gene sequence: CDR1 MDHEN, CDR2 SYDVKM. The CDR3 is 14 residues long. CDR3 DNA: TGTGCCAGCAGTCCCCGGAGGATGAACACTGAAGCTTTCTTT. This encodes CASSPRRMNTEAFF.

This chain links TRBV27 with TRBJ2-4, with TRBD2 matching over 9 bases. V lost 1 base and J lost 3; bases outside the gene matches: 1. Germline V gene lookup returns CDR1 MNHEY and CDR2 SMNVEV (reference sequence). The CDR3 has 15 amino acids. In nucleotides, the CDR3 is TGTGCCAGCAGTTTATGGCGGGAGGGCAAAAACATTCAGTACTTC. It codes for CASSLWREGKNIQYF.

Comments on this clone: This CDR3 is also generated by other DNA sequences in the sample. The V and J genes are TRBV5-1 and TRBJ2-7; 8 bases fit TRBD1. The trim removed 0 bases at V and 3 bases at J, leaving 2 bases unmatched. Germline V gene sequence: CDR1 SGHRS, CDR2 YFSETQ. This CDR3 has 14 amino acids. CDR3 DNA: TGCGCCAGCAGCTTGGATGGACAGGGCTACGAGCAGTACTTC. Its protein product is CASSLDGQGYEQYF.

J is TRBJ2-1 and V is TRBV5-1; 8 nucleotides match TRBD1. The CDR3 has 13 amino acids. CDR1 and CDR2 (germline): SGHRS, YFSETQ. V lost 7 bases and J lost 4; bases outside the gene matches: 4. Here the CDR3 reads CASSGTGYNEQFF. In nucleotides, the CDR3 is TGCGCCAGCTCCGGGACAGGATACAATGAGCAGTTCTTC.

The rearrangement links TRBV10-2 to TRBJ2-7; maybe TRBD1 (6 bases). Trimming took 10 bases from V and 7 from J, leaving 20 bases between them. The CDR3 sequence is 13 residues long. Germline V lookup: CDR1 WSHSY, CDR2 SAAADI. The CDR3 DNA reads TGCGCCATCCGTGGACAGCCTAAGTGGGAGCAGTACTTC. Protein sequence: CAIRGQPKWEQYF.

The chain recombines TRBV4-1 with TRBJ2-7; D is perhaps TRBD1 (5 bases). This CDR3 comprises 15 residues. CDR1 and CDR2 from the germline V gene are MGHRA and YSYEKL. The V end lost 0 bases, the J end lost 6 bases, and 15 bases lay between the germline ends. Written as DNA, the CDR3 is TGCGCCAGCAGCCAAGACACAACAGGTCCTCGCGAGCAGTACTTC. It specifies CASSQDTTGPREQYF.

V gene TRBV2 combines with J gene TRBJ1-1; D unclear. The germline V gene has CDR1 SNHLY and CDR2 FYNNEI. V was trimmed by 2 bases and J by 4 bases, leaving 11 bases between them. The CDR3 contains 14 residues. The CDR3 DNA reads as TGTGCCAGCAGTGAACCGCGCCGGGGCACTGAAGCTTTCTTT. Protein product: CASSEPRRGTEAFF. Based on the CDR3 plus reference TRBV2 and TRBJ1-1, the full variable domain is EPEVTQTPSHQVTQMGQEVILRCVPISNHLYFYWYRQILGQKVEFLVSFYNNEISEKSEIFDDQFSVERPDGSNFTLKIRSTKLEDSAMYFCASSEPRRGTEAFFGQGTRLTVV.